This T cell receptor (beta chain) was sequenced during a study of blood T cell repertoires in COVID-19 (TCRdb year 2020). Background for the entire study: The collaborator samples originated in the United States, Italy and Spain and spanned the acute and convalescent phases of COVID-19. The prospective study material was composed of cDNA or gDNA derived from T cells, B-cell-depleted T cells, or PBMCs. The dataset comprised deeply sampled blood TCRbeta repertoires from subjects exposed to, actively infected with, or recovered from COVID-19. The repertoires were released in a freely available public database meant as a resource for research on the immune response to SARS-CoV-2. The samples were drawn from two sources: the first 160 participants of the ongoing ImmuneRACE study, and 1,000 to 1,500 subjects contributed by 6 global collaborators. Sample metadata almost always included a de-identified subject ID, COVID-19 status, age in years and sex. Where available, HLA class I and class II types were taken from metadata supplied by the sample provider and were not determined by assay-based typing. Here is what the overall study found, with its caveats: Clinical and demographic metadata were provided uncurated, with the amount varying by source and participant.

TCRbeta CDR3 regions were amplified from genomic DNA by means of the immunoSEQ Assay, a bias-controlled multiplex PCR. Per the authors' processing: The number of nucleated cells in each sample was estimated by amplification of reference gene primers within the assay. To quantify the absolute abundance of each unique TCRbeta CDR3 rearrangement, sequence reads were collapsed and filtered. For each sample, productive Simpson clonality was calculated as the square root of Simpson's diversity index over productive rearrangements. TCRdb re-hosts the immuneACCESS table, in-frame sequences only. Its copies lack some clones; in the studies checked, an unresolved V gene accounts for under half of them, and the cause for the rest is not known. V, J and clone size are those of that table, while D and trimming were read from the DNA. The sample table contains some 140,000 clones; only one count was recorded for 65% to 85% of them. Jointly, the top ten make up 15% to 20% of the sample.

Whole blood was collected in K2EDTA tubes by collaborating institutions according to the institutions' own protocols. For TCRbeta analysis, collaborators shipped samples in one of three forms: frozen whole blood, isolated PBMCs, or DNA extracted from either of those sample types. The CDR1 and CDR2 encoded by the germline V gene are MGHRA and YSYEKL. The junction shows trimming of 3 bases on V and 2 bases on J, and the gene matches do not reach 3 bases of it. Counted from cysteine to phenylalanine, this CDR3 has 15 amino acids. The only DNA kept is the CDR3, 45 bases in frame from the first base. To note about this clone: Its antigen remains unidentified. Base qualities were left out, and no much larger clone turns up one base away.

Material: peripheral blood. The TCR was taken from a woman over 75 with acute or convalescent COVID-19. The sequence links TRBV4-1 to TRBJ1-5; TRBD1 lines up with 8 middle nucleotides. The CDR3 in this case is CASSQDRAGNQPQHF. The sequenced DNA is TGCGCCAGCAGCCAGGACAGGGCGGGCAATCAGCCCCAGCATTTT.